These 14 T cell receptor beta chains came from one sample sequenced in a study of blood T cell repertoires in COVID-19. The data were produced by immunoSEQ multiplex PCR, yet TCRdb's version contains in-frame clones alone and is incomplete. The sample consists of fewer than 500,000 clones, 80% to 90% of them appearing once. The sequenced sample consisted of peripheral blood. These receptors all stem from a man younger than 35 with COVID-19, enrolled during active disease.

J is TRBJ2-7 and V is TRBV11-2; 9 bases line up with TRBD1. V was pared by 5 bases and J by 4 bases, with 6 bases of the junction left unmatched. Germline assignment: CDR1 SGHAT and CDR2 FQNNGV. The CDR3 sequence is 14 residues long. For the CDR3, the DNA is TGTGCCAGCAGCCGACAGGGGGGGGAGTACGAGCAGTACTTC. This encodes CASSRQGGEYEQYF.

This chain uses TRBV28 with TRBJ1-6, with D hard to call. Trimming shortened V by 6 bases and J by 10 bases, and 16 bases separated the two germline ends. CDR3 length equals 14 residues. Germline values: CDR1 MDHEN, CDR2 SYDVKM. Here the CDR3 DNA reads TGTGCCAGCAGACTTACGAGGGAGGGATCACCCCTCCACTTT. Residues: CASRLTREGSPLHF. The whole variable domain, remainder taken from reference TRBV28 and TRBJ1-6, is DVKVTQSSRYLVKRTGEKVFLECVQDMDHENMFWYRQDPGLGLRLIYFSYDVKMKEKGDIPEGYSVSREKKERFSLILESASTNQTSMYLCASRLTREGSPLHFGNGTRLTVT.

The CDR3 nucleotides read TGTGCCAGCAGCTTATCAAATTGGAGGGACAGCTCCTACGAGCAGTACTTC. It encodes CASSLSNWRDSSYEQYF. The chain carries TRBV7-6 and TRBJ2-7; the D gene is possibly TRBD1 (7 bases). Per the germline V gene, CDR1 is SGHVS and CDR2 is FNYEAQ. The CDR3 totals 17 residues. V lost 2 bases to trimming and J lost 0 bases, with 17 bases between them.

This chain uses TRBV2 with TRBJ2-3; possible D gene TRBD1, 5 bases. Germline V gene data show CDR1 as SNHLY and CDR2 as FYNNEI. Deletions cut 1 base from V and 2 bases from J, with 10 bases between. The CDR3 has 15 residues. CDR3 residues: CASSEDRSSTDTQYF. The CDR3 bases are TGTGCCAGCAGTGAAGACAGGAGTTCCACAGATACGCAGTATTTT.

The chain couples TRBV4-2 to TRBJ1-5; D may be TRBD1 (5 bases). CDR3 length: 14 amino acids. Between the trimmed V and J ends, which lost 4 bases and 8 bases, there was a span of 15 bases. Per germline, CDR1 LGHNA and CDR2 YNFKEQ. Written as DNA, the CDR3 is TGTGCCAGCAGCCGGGCGGCGGAGGGGAAGCCCCAGCATTTT. This translates into CASSRAAEGKPQHF.

The sample holds one count of this clone. The rearrangement joins TRBV6-1 to TRBJ2-5, with TRBD2 matching over 9 bases. From germline, CDR1 is MNHNS and CDR2 SASEGT. The CDR3 sequence is 14 residues long. V lost 7 bases to trimming and J lost 0 bases; unmatched junction nucleotides: 3. CDR3 region: CASMSGGNQETQYF. The CDR3 DNA reads as TGTGCCAGCATGAGCGGGGGGAACCAAGAGACCCAGTACTTC.

The chain recombines TRBV7-9 with TRBJ2-1; 7 nucleotides match TRBD2. This CDR3 has 12 residues. The J segment lost 7 bases and the V segment lost 6 bases, leaving 3 bases of the junction unmatched. CDR1 is SEHNR and CDR2 is FQNEAQ in the germline V gene (reference sequence). The CDR3 region is CASSQLANEQFF. The CDR3 DNA is TGTGCCAGCAGTCAACTAGCGAATGAGCAGTTCTTC.

The J gene is TRBJ2-7, the V gene TRBV30; TRBD2 matches 9 bases. The CDR3 covers 14 residues. Germline assignment: CDR1 GTSNPN and CDR2 SVGIG (reference sequence). V gave up 0 bases and J gave up 6 bases; unmatched junction bases: 6. The DNA of the CDR3 is TGTGCCTGGAGTGTAGGTAGCGGGGGCACCGAGCAGTACTTC. Translated: CAWSVGSGGTEQYF.

The V and J genes are TRBV7-9 and TRBJ2-1; a weak D match, TRBD2 (5 bases). Per germline, CDR1 SEHNR and CDR2 FQNEAQ (reference sequence). The CDR3 sequence is 15 residues long. Trimming pared 1 base from V and 3 bases from J, leaving 10 bases between. The CDR3 sequence: CASSLGESNYNEQFF. CDR3 coding DNA: TGTGCCAGCAGCTTAGGGGAGTCCAACTACAATGAGCAGTTCTTC.

The V gene is TRBV7-9, the J gene TRBJ1-2; D remains unclear. Germline CDR1 and CDR2: SEHNR and FQNEAQ (reference sequence). The V gene lost 5 bases and the J gene lost 1 base, with 23 bases spanning the gap. The CDR3 is 18 amino acids. The CDR3 DNA reads as TGTGCCAGCAGCACCCAGCAGGTCCGTGCCCAGCTTAACTATGGCTACACCTTC. Amino acid sequence: CASSTQQVRAQLNYGYTF.

This sequence joins TRBV12-5 and TRBJ2-5; 9 bases agree with TRBD2. V shed 7 bases and J 2 bases; nucleotides not matched to a gene: 8. The CDR3 length is 15 residues. CDR1 and CDR2 (germline): LGHNT, FRNRAP. This CDR3 reads CASAPGTSQQETQYF. The CDR3 nucleotides read TGTGCTAGTGCCCCTGGGACTAGCCAACAAGAGACCCAGTACTTC.

The V call is TRBV19, the J call TRBJ2-1; D is unresolved. Trimming removed 3 bases from V and 5 bases from J, with 5 bases in between. Germline loops: CDR1 LNHDA, CDR2 SQIVND (reference sequence). This CDR3 region has 12 residues. This CDR3 is CASSMFNNEQFF. CDR3 sequence (DNA): TGTGCCAGTAGTATGTTTAACAATGAGCAGTTCTTC.

This clone was detected once. The chain combines TRBV7-9 with TRBJ2-2, with TRBD1 as a possible D gene (6 bases). Trimming left V 10 bases short and J 2 bases short, with 17 bases between. The germline gives CDR1 SEHNR, CDR2 FQNEAQ (reference sequence). This CDR3 region has 15 residues. The CDR3 region has the DNA TGTGCCACGACACGGCGAGGGGGTAACACCGGGGAGCTGTTTTTT. Translated, it gives CATTRRGGNTGELFF. Full variable domain (missing parts from reference TRBV7-9 and TRBJ2-2): DTGVSQNPRHKITKRGQNVTFRCDPISEHNRLYWYRQTLGQGPEFLTYFQNEAQLEKSRLLSDRFSAERPKGSFSTLEIQRTEQGDSAMYLCATTRRGGNTGELFFGEGSRLTVL.

This clone was counted between two and nine times. Other DNA sequences within the sample encode an identical CDR3. The gene calls are TRBV30 and TRBJ1-3; TRBD1 is a possible D gene (6 bases). Per germline, CDR1 GTSNPN and CDR2 SVGIG (reference sequence). Trimming removed 2 bases at V and 3 bases at J, with 8 bases between. This CDR3 is 13 amino acids long. CDR3: CAWSTQGGNTIYF. The CDR3 DNA sequence: TGTGCCTGGAGTACACAGGGTGGAAACACCATATATTTT.